Below are 18 T cell receptor beta chains sequenced from a single sample in a study of human T cells and chemical hapten exposure. Time point reported: patch test 1, 2 weeks after DPC sensitization. Described treatment: therapeutic diphenylcyclopropenone sensitization with weekly scalp DPC. MiXCR, applied by TCRdb to the RACE reads, yields one record per CDR3 protein. The table has about 120,000 distinct CDR3 sequences, roughly an eighth seen once; the top ten hold around 0.99%. The specimen was whole blood, collected in connection with sensitization to the hapten diphenylcyclopropenone (DPC). Receptor source: a man between 18 and 29 years old with alopecia areata. Some clones in this sample may be carry-over from other donors' samples.

This clonotype was picked up many times. The chain carries TRBV10-3 and TRBJ1-2; 7 bases are a match to TRBD1. The germline V gene encodes CDR1 ENHRY and CDR2 SYGVKD. The CDR3 totals 19 residues. V gave up 0 bases and J gave up 3 bases; unmatched junction bases: 16. CDR3: CAISESLVLRTGTDYGYTF. The CDR3 DNA reads TGTGCCATCAGTGAGTCGTTAGTGCTTCGGACAGGAACCGACTATGGCTACACCTTC.

This sequence joins TRBV7-2 and TRBJ1-5, with a tentative D call TRBD1 (6 bases). The ends were cut back, 0 bases at V and 4 bases at J, with 19 bases in the middle. This CDR3 is built from 18 residues. From germline, CDR1 is SGHTA and CDR2 FQGNSA. The CDR3 is CASSLALTDSASNQPQHF. The CDR3 nucleotides are TGTGCCAGCAGCTTAGCCCTCACGGACAGTGCTTCTAATCAGCCCCAGCATTTT.

This clonotype was recorded at least ten times. In nucleotides, the CDR3 is TGTGCCAGCAGCTTAGCTCGGCGGAACAACTTACACTACGAGCAGTACTTC. Translated, it gives CASSLARRNNLHYEQYF. The chain recombines TRBV7-8 with TRBJ2-7; D is undetermined. CDR1 is SGHVS, CDR2 FQNEAQ, per germline. The CDR3 has 17 residues. The V and J ends lost 0 bases and 3 bases respectively, with 18 bases between them.

V usage is TRBV29-1 and J usage is TRBJ2-3; the match to TRBD1 covers 10 bases. This CDR3 is built from 16 residues. Germline loops: CDR1 SQVTM, CDR2 ANQGSEA. Trimming took 5 bases from V and 4 from J; bases not matched to a gene: 12. CDR3 in DNA: TGCAGCGTTACCCGGGACAGGGGTTTTCGGGCAGATACGCAGTATTTT. Translation gives CSVTRDRGFRADTQYF.

The J gene is TRBJ1-1, the V gene TRBV7-9; 11 bases fit TRBD1. CDR1 SEHNR and CDR2 FQNEAQ come from the germline V gene (reference sequence). V dropped 0 bases and J dropped 6; count of bases not matched to a gene: 9. The length of the CDR3 is 17 residues. The CDR3 region has the DNA TGTGCCAGCAGCTTAGCCGGGACAGGGGGTATGGGACCTGAAGCTTTCTTT. This codes for CASSLAGTGGMGPEAFF.

V is TRBV7-9 and J is TRBJ1-2, with D hard to call. Germline V gives CDR1 SEHNR, CDR2 FQNEAQ (reference sequence). The CDR3 runs to 12 residues. Trimming pared 1 base from V and 11 bases from J, leaving 11 bases between. CDR3 loop: CASSLGITVYTF. CDR3 DNA: TGTGCCAGCAGCTTAGGCATAACGGTGTACACCTTC. Full variable domain (missing parts from reference TRBV7-9 and TRBJ1-2): DTGVSQNPRHKITKRGQNVTFRCDPISEHNRLYWYRQTLGQGPEFLTYFQNEAQLEKSRLLSDRFSAERPKGSFSTLEIQRTEQGDSAMYLCASSLGITVYTFGSGTRLTVV.

The table lists this clonotype with many counts. The rearrangement links TRBV6-2 or TRBV6-3 to TRBJ1-1; D is perhaps TRBD1 (6 bases). V was shortened by 5 bases and J by 4 bases, with 11 bases between the two germline ends. This CDR3 has 13 amino acids. CDR1 MNHEY and CDR2 SVGEGT come from the germline V gene. The chain's CDR3 is CASSTGSFTEAFF. The CDR3 coding sequence is TGTGCCAGCAGTACAGGGAGTTTCACTGAAGCTTTCTTT.

The CDR3 DNA is TGTGCCAGCAGACCCCCGGGGCCGTCTTGGGAAAAACTGTTTTTT. Its protein is CASRPPGPSWEKLFF. The chain links TRBV28 to TRBJ1-4; D may be TRBD1 (5 bases). CDR1 is MDHEN, CDR2 SYDVKM, per germline. The CDR3 is made up of 15 amino acids. V was pared by 6 bases and J by 8 bases, with 19 bases between.

This clonotype was counted a few times. The chain joins TRBV5-6 to TRBJ2-7, with TRBD2 as a possible D gene (5 bases). V gave up 4 bases and J gave up 5 bases, with 13 bases separating them. CDR1 and CDR2 from the germline V gene are SGHDT and YYEEEE. The CDR3 runs to 13 residues. CDR3 in amino acids: CASSGERGDEQYF. The CDR3 DNA is TGTGCCAGCAGCGGGGAACGGGGAGACGAGCAGTACTTC.

The V and J genes are TRBV4-1 and TRBJ2-7; D ambiguous. The CDR3 contains 13 residues. Trimming took off 1 base at V and 2 bases at J, with 6 bases between the two ends. Germline loops: CDR1 MGHRA, CDR2 YSYEKL. In DNA, the CDR3 is TGCGCCAGCAGCCAAGTAGATGCCTACGAGCAGTACTTC. Its protein is CASSQVDAYEQYF.

J is TRBJ2-1 and V is TRBV12-3 or TRBV12-4; the D is unclear. With 5 bases removed from V and 11 bases from J, the gap between germline ends came to 28 bases. This CDR3 contains 17 residues. The CDR3 DNA follows: TGTGCCAGCAGTCCACTCCTTTCAGCTATCAATGAGTTTAAGCAGTTCTTC. This encodes CASSPLLSAINEFKQFF.

The sample holds a few counts of this clonotype. V gene TRBV5-1 combines with J gene TRBJ1-4, with D possibly being TRBD1 (6 bases). V lost 7 bases to trimming and J lost 3 bases, with 16 bases between them. The CDR3 is 15 residues long. Germline assignment: CDR1 SGHRS and CDR2 YFSETQ. In DNA form, the CDR3 reads TGCGCCAGCGGCATTTCAGGGGACGCTAATGAAAAACTGTTTTTT. Protein: CASGISGDANEKLFF. The entire variable domain, with the rest obtained from reference TRBV5-1 and TRBJ1-4, is as follows: KAGVTQTPRYLIKTRGQQVTLSCSPISGHRSVSWYQQTPGQGLQFLFEYFSETQRNKGNFPGRFSGRQFSNSRSEMNVSTLELGDSALYLCASGISGDANEKLFFGSGTQLSVL.

V and J are TRBV12-5 and TRBJ2-1; 16 bases line up with TRBD2. J lost 6 bases, V lost 3 bases, and 8 bases had no gene match. This CDR3 is built from 18 residues. Germline values: CDR1 LGHNT, CDR2 FRNRAP. The CDR3 sequence: CASGLTGTSGGASNEQFF. In DNA, the CDR3 is TGTGCTAGTGGTTTAACCGGGACTAGCGGGGGGGCCTCCAATGAGCAGTTCTTC. Looking up the rest from reference TRBV12-5 and TRBJ2-1 gives the full variable domain: DARVTQTPRHKVTEMGQEVTMRCQPILGHNTVFWYRQTMMQGLELLAYFRNRAPLDDSGMPKDRFSAEMPDATLATLKIQPSEPRDSAVYFCASGLTGTSGGASNEQFFGPGTRLTVL.

CDR3 loop: CASSQDRSYQPQHF. The DNA of the CDR3 is TGTGCCAGCAGCCAAGATAGGTCTTATCAGCCCCAGCATTTT. This sequence joins TRBV3-1 and TRBJ1-5; D gene uncertain. The CDR3 spans 14 residues. Trimming cost V 0 bases and J 5 bases, with 8 bases left between them. CDR1 LGHDT and CDR2 YNNKEL come from the germline V gene (reference sequence). The whole variable domain, filled in from reference TRBV3-1 and TRBJ1-5, reads DTAVSQTPKYLVTQMGNDKSIKCEQNLGHDTMYWYKQDSKKFLKIMFSYNNKELIINETVPNRFSPKSPDKAHLNLHINSLELGDSAVYFCASSQDRSYQPQHFGDGTRLSIL.

The chain is built from TRBV4-3 and TRBJ2-3; D is unclear. This CDR3 spans 13 amino acids. Germline-derived CDR1 and CDR2 are LGHNA and YSLEER. Trimming removed 1 base at V and 5 bases at J, with 7 bases between. This CDR3 reads CASSQVGRDTQYF. The CDR3 DNA follows: TGCGCCAGCAGCCAAGTTGGTCGAGATACGCAGTATTTT.

The chain uses TRBV27 and TRBJ1-4; D perhaps matches TRBD1 (5 bases). The V and J ends lost 5 bases and 8 bases respectively, with 24 bases between them. This CDR3 contains 17 residues. Germline loops: CDR1 MNHEY, CDR2 SMNVEV (reference sequence). The CDR3 DNA sequence: TGTGCCAGCAGTCCTCGCGCATGGGGGAGAGAAGGGGAAAAACTGTTTTTT. Encoded protein: CASSPRAWGREGEKLFF.

The genes are TRBV5-4 and TRBJ1-5; 10 nucleotides agree with TRBD1. V was pared by 4 bases and J by 0 bases, with 13 bases of the junction left unmatched. This CDR3 is built from 19 residues. The V gene's germline CDR1 is SGHNT and CDR2 YYREEE (reference sequence). The CDR3 loop is CASSPGPGQGLFSNQPQHF. For the CDR3, the DNA is TGTGCCAGCAGCCCGGGACCGGGACAGGGGTTATTTAGCAATCAGCCCCAGCATTTT.

This rearrangement joins TRBV7-9 to TRBJ1-1; D is perhaps TRBD1 (6 bases). CDR1 is SEHNR, CDR2 FQNEAQ, per germline (reference sequence). The length of the CDR3 is 15 residues. Trimming cost V 5 bases and J 2 bases, with 15 bases left between them. The DNA for the CDR3 is TGTGCCAGCAGCCCAAACCCACAGGGTAACACTGAAGCTTTCTTT. As protein: CASSPNPQGNTEAFF. Full variable domain (outside the CDR3, taken from reference TRBV7-9 and TRBJ1-1): DTGVSQNPRHKITKRGQNVTFRCDPISEHNRLYWYRQTLGQGPEFLTYFQNEAQLEKSRLLSDRFSAERPKGSFSTLEIQRTEQGDSAMYLCASSPNPQGNTEAFFGQGTRLTVV.